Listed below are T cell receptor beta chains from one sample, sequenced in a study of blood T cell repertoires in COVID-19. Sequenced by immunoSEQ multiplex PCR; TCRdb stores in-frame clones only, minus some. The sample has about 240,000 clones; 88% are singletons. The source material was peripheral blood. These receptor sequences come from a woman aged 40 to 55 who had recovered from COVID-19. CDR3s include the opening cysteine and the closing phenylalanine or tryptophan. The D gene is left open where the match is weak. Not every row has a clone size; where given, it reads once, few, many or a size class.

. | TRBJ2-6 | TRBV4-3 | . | TGCGCCAGCAGCCAAGATCTTGGGAGGATCGGCTCTGGGGCCAACGTCCTGACTTTC | CASSQDLGRIGSGANVLTF
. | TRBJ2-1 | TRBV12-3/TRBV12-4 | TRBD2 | TGTGCCAGCAGCACCGGGACTAGGTATGAGCAGTTCTTC | CASSTGTRYEQFF
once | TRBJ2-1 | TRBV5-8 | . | TGTGCCAGCAGCTTCGGCGGTAATGAGCAGTTCTTC | CASSFGGNEQFF
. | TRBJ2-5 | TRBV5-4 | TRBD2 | TGTGCCAGCAGCCGCGAACTAGCGGAAGAGACCCAGTACTTC | CASSRELAEETQYF
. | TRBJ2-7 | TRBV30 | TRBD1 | TGTGCCTGGAGTCCCGTGGGGAGACAGGGCTACGAGCAGTACTTC | CAWSPVGRQGYEQYF
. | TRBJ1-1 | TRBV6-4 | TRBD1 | TGTGCCAGCAGTCCCGGACAGGGGACCACTGAAGCTTTCTTT | CASSPGQGTTEAFF
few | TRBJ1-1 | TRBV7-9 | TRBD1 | TGTGCCAGCAGCCTCGGGACAGCGAACACTGAAGCTTTCTTT | CASSLGTANTEAFF
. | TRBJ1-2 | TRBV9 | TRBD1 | TGTGCCAGCAGCTCCAGACCCCGGGACAGACTTAACTATGGCTACACCTTC | CASSSRPRDRLNYGYTF
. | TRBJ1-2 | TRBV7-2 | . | TGTGCCAGCAGCTTAGTGGGCAGCATCTCCGTCGATGGCTACACCTTC | CASSLVGSISVDGYTF
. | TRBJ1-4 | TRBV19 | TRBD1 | TGTGCCAGTAGTATCCCTACGACAGGGAGGTCGGAAAAACTGTTTTTT | CASSIPTTGRSEKLFF
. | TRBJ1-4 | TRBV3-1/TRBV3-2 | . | TGTGCCAGCAGCCAAGTGGGCGGGTGGAACCGGTGGGAAAAACTGTTTTTT | CASSQVGGWNRWEKLFF
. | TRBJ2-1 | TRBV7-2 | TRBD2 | TGTGCCAGCAGCTTAGGACTAGCGCACAATGAGCAGTTCTTC | CASSLGLAHNEQFF
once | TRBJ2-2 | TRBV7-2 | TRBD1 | TGTGCCAGCCGGGCAGGGGGCACCGGGGAGCTGTTTTTT | CASRAGGTGELFF
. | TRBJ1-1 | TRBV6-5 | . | TGTGCCGTCAGACGTTCCCGGAGCACTGAAGCTTTCTTT | CAVRRSRSTEAFF
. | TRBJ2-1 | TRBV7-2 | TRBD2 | TGTGCCAGCACCCGGGGGGTCGAGCGAGAGCAGTTCTTC | CASTRGVEREQFF
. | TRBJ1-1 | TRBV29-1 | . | TGCAGCGTTGACCCAAATCAAGCCCGGGGCACTGAAGCTTTCTTT | CSVDPNQARGTEAFF
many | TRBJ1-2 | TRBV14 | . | TGTGCCAGCAGCCAAGCTGGGGCGGGGGGCGCCGGCTACACCTTC | CASSQAGAGGAGYTF
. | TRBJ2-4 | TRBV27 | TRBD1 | TGTGCCAGCAGTCCCCACGGACAGGGGGGAAACATTCAGTACTTC | CASSPHGQGGNIQYF
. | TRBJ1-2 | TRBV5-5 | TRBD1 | TGTGCCAGCAGCTTGGCCCCGGGACAGGGCTATGGCTACACCTTC | CASSLAPGQGYGYTF
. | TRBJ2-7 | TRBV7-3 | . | TGTGCCAGCAGCTTAGGTACAGAGCCCTACGAGCAGTACTTC | CASSLGTEPYEQYF
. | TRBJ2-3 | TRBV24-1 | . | TGTGCCACCAGCCGGGGGGCCCGCACAGATACGCAGTATTTT | CATSRGARTDTQYF
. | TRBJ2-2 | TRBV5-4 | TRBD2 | TGTGCCAGCAGCGGGACTAGCGGGGTAGGGGAGCTGTTTTTT | CASSGTSGVGELFF
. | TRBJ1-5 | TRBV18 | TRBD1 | TGTGCCAGCTCACCAGCGGCAGGGGGTCAGCCCCAGCATTTT | CASSPAAGGQPQHF
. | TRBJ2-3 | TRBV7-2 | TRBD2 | TGTGCCAGCACCGAAGCGGGAGAACGAACAGATACGCAGTATTTT | CASTEAGERTDTQYF
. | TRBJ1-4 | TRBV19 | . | TGTGCCAGTAGTATAGGTGACAGACCCCTTCGTGGTTTACGGTTT | CASSIGDRPLRGLRF
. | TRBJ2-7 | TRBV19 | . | TGTGCCAGTAGTCCGGCTAGGCGCTCCTACGAGCAGTACTTC | CASSPARRSYEQYF
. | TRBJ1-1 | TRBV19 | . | TGTGCCAGTAGTACCCCCCAGGGGCACATTGAAGCCTTCTTT | CASSTPQGHIEAFF
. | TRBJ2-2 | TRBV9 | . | TGTGCCAGCAGCGTGACGGGGAACACCGGGGAGCTGTTTTTT | CASSVTGNTGELFF
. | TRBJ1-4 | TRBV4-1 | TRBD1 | TGCGCCAGCAGCCACCTGACAGGGATGGGTAATGAAAAACTGTTTTTT | CASSHLTGMGNEKLFF
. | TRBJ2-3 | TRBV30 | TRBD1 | TGTGCCTGCCAGGGGGCGCGGGCAGATACGCAGTATTTT | CACQGARADTQYF
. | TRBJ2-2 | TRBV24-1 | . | TGTGCCACCAGGGGGAGCTCGGTCACCGGGGAGCTGTTTTTT | CATRGSSVTGELFF
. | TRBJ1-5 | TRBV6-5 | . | TGTGCCAGCAGTTACGGCGGGGGGGTGGGTCAGCCCCAGCATTTT | CASSYGGGVGQPQHF
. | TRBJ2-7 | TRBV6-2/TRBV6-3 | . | TGTGCCAGCAGTTACGGCGGCCAGCAGTACTTC | CASSYGGQQYF
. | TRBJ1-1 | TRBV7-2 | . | TGTGCCAGCAGCTTGTTTGCTAATGAAGCTTTCTTT | CASSLFANEAFF
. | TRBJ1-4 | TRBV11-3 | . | TGTGCCAGCAGCTTCTCAGCGGCGGGGGGCGCCGAAAAACTGTTTTTT | CASSFSAAGGAEKLFF
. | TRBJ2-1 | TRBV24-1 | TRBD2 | TGTGCCACCAGTGGGGGGGGTTCCTACAATGAGCAGTTCTTC | CATSGGGSYNEQFF
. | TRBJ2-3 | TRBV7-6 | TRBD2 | TGTGCCAGCAGCTCCCTAGCGGGAGGTGGGGGAGATACGCAGTATTTT | CASSSLAGGGGDTQYF
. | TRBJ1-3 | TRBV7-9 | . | TGTGCCAGCAGCCCCGATTTAGGGGCGAGCTCTGGAAACACCATATATTTT | CASSPDLGASSGNTIYF
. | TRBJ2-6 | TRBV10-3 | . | TGTGCCAGCGGGACCACCCTCTCTGGGGCCAACGTCCTGACTTTC | CASGTTLSGANVLTF
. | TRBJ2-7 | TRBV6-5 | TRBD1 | TGTGCCAGCAGTCCGGACAGGGCAAGCTACGAGCAGTACTTC | CASSPDRASYEQYF
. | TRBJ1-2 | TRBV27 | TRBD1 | TGTGCCAGCAGCCTCGAGGGGGCGGGGTATGGCTACACCTTC | CASSLEGAGYGYTF
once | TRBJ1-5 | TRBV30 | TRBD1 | TGTGCCTGGAGTGTAACCGGGACAGGGTTCAATCAGCCCCAGCATTTT | CAWSVTGTGFNQPQHF
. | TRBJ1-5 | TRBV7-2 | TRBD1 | TGTGCCAGCAGCCCGGGGACAGGCAGGGTCCAGCCCCAGCATTTT | CASSPGTGRVQPQHF
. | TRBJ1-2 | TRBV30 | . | TGTGCCTGGCCCGGTGGGCCACCTGACTATGGCTACACCTTC | CAWPGGPPDYGYTF
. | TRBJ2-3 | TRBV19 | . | TGTGCCAGTACCCCCGGACCCGCCAGGGGCACAGATACGCAGTATTTT | CASTPGPARGTDTQYF
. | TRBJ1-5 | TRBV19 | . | TGTGCCAGTAACTTTGAGGGTCAGCCCCAGCATTTT | CASNFEGQPQHF
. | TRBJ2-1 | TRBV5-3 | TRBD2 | TGTGCCAGAAGCTTGTGGGGCGGGGGGTACAATGAGCAGTTCTTC | CARSLWGGGYNEQFF
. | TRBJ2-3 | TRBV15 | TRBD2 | TGTGCCACCAGCAGACATGGGGCTAGCGGGGGCACAGATACGCAGTATTTT | CATSRHGASGGTDTQYF
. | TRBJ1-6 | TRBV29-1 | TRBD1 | TGCAGCCCCGAGATGACAGGGAGGACGTCACCCCTCCACTTT | CSPEMTGRTSPLHF
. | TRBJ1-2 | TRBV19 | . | TGTGCCAGTAGTTTGGCAGGTCCGGGGGGCTACACCTTC | CASSLAGPGGYTF
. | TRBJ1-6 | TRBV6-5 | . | TGTGCCAGCAGTTCGACGGGACACAATAATTCACCCCTCCACTTT | CASSSTGHNNSPLHF
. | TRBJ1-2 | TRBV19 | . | TGTGCCAGTAGTATCGGGAGCTTAAACTATGGCTACACCTTC | CASSIGSLNYGYTF
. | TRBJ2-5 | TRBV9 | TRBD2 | TGTGCCAGCAGCGTAGGGACTAGCGGCCAAGAGACCCAGTACTTC | CASSVGTSGQETQYF
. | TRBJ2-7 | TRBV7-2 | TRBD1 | TGTGCCAGCAGCTTAAGATGGGGGGGGACAGGGACCTCCTACGAGCAGTACTTC | CASSLRWGGTGTSYEQYF
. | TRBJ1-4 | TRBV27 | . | TGTGCCAGCAGTAGGAAAAGGGGCGAAAAACTGTTTTTT | CASSRKRGEKLFF
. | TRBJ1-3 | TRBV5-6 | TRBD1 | TGTGCCAGCAGCCCACGCGGGACAGGCGTTGGAAACACCATATATTTT | CASSPRGTGVGNTIYF